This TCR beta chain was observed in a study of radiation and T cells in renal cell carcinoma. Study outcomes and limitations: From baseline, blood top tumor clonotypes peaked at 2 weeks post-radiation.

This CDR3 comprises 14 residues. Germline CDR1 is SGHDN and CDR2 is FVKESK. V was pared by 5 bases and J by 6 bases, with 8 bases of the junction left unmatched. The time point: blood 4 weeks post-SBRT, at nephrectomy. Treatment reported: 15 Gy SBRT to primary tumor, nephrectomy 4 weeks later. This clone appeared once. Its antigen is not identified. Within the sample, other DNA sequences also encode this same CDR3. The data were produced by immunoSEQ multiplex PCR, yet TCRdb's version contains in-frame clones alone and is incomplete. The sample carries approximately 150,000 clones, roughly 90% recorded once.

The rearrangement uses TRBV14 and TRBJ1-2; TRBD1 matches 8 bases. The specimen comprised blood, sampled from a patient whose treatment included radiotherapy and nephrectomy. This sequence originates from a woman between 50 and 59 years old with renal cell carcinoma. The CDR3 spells CASSGQGRWDGYTF. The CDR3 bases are TGTGCCAGCAGCGGACAGGGTCGATGGGATGGCTACACCTTC.